This TCR beta chain was sequenced during a study of early T cells in non-severe SARS-CoV-2 infection. Study-wide points: CD4 and private specificities were missed by VDJdb matching, which favored anti-spike CD8 responses.

V was pared by 5 bases and J by 7 bases, with 6 bases of the junction left unmatched. The CDR3 runs 13 residues. Germline V gene data show CDR1 as SGHAT and CDR2 as FQNNGV. This clonotype was recorded once. Its antigen remains unidentified. TCRdb re-called the 5' RACE reads through MiXCR, storing one row per CDR3 protein. The sample lists about 60,000 distinct CDR3 sequences; over 5% were seen once. The chain has TRBV11-2 and TRBJ1-2, with 8 bases aligning to TRBD1. The sequencing input was whole blood. The clonotype comes from an adult who was a healthcare worker with PCR-confirmed SARS-CoV-2 infection or an uninfected control (not recorded which). Written as DNA, the CDR3 is TGTGCCAGCAGCATCCGACAGGGGCTTGGCTACACCTTC. This translates into CASSIRQGLGYTF.